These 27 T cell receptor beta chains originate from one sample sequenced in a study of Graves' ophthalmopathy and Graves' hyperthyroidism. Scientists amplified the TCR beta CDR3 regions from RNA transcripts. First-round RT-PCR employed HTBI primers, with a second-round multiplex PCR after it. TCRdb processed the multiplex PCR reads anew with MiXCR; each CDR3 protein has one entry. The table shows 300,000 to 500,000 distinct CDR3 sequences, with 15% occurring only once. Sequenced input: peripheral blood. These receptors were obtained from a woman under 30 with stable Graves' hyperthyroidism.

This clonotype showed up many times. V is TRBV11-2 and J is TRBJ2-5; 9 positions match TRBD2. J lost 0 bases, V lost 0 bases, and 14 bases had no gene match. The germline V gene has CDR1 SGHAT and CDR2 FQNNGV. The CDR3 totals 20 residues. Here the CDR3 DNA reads TGTGCCAGCAGCTTAGATCTCCAAGCGGGGGGCCATCTGTACCAAGAGACCCAGTACTTC. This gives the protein CASSLDLQAGGHLYQETQYF.

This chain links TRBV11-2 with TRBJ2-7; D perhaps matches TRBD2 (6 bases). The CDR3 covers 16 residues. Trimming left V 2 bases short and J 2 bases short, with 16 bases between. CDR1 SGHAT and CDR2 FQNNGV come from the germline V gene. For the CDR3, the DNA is TGTGCCAGCAGCTTACTAGGGTCGGGAGCGGCCTACGAGCAGTACTTC. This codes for CASSLLGSGAAYEQYF.

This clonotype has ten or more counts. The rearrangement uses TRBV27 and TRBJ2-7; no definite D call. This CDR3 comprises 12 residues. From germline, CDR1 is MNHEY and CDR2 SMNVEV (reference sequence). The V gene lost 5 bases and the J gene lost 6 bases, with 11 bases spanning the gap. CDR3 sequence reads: CASSAPVGEQYF. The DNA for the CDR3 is TGTGCCAGCAGTGCGCCCGTGGGCGAGCAGTACTTC.

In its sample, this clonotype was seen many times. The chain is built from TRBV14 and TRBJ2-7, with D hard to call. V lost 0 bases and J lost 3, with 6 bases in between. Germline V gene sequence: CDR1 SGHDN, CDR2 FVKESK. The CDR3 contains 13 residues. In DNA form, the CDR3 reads TGTGCCAGCAGCCAAGAGCAGGTCTACGAGCAGTACTTC. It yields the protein CASSQEQVYEQYF.

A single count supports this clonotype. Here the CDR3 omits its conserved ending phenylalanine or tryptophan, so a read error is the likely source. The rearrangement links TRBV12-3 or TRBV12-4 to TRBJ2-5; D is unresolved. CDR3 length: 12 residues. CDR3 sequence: CASSLDQESQYY. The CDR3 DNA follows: TGTGCCAGCAGTTTGGACCAAGAGTCCCAGTACTAC.

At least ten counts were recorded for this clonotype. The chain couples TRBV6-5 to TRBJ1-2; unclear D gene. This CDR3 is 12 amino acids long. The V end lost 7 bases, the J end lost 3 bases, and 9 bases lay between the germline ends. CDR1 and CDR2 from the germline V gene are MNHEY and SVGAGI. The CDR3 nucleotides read TGTGCCAGCACAGCAGACGACTATGGCTACACCTTC. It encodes CASTADDYGYTF.

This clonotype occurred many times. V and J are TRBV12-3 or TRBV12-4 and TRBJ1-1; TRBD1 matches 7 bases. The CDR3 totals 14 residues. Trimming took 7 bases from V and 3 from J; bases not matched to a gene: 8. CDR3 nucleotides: TGTGCCAGCATACCATCCACAGGGGACACTGAAGCTTTCTTT. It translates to CASIPSTGDTEAFF.

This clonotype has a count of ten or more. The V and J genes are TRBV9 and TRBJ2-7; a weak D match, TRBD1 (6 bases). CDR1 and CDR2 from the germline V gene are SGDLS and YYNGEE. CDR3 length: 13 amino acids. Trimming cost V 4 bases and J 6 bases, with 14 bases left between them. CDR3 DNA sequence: TGTGCCAGCAGCCCACAGGGTTGGAGCGAGCAGTACTTC. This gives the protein CASSPQGWSEQYF. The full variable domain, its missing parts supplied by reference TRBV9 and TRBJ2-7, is DSGVTQTPKHLITATGQRVTLRCSPRSGDLSVYWYQQSLDQGLQFLIQYYNGEERAKGNILERFSAQQFPDLHSELNLSSLELGDSALYFCASSPQGWSEQYFGPGTRLTVT.

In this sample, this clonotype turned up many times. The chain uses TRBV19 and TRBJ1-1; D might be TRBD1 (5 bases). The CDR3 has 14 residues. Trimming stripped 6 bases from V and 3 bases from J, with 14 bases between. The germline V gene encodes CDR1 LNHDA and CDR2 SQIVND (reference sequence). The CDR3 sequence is CASSRRDPHTEAFF. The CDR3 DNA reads TGTGCCAGTAGCCGCAGGGATCCCCACACTGAAGCTTTCTTT.

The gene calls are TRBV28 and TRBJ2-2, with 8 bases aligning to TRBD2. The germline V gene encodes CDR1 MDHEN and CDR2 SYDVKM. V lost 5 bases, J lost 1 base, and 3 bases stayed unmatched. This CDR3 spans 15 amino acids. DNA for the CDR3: TGTGCCAGCAGTAGTAGCGGGATGAACACCGGGGAGCTGTTTTTT. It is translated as CASSSSGMNTGELFF.

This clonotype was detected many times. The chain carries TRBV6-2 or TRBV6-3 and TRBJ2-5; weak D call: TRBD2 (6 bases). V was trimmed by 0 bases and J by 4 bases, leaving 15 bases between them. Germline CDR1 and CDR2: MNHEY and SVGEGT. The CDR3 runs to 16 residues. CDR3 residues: CASSYSRVGRRETQYF. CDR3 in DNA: TGTGCCAGCAGTTACTCGCGTGTAGGGAGGAGAGAGACCCAGTACTTC.

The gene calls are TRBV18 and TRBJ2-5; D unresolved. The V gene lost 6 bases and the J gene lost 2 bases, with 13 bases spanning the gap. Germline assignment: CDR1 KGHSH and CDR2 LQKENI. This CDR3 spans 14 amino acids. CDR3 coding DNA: TGTGCCAGCTCTCCCGCTGCTAGACAAGAGACCCAGTACTTC. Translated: CASSPAARQETQYF.

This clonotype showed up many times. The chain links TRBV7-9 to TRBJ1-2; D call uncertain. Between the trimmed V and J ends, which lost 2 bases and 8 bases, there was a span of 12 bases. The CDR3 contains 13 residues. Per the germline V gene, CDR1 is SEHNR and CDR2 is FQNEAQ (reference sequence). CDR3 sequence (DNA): TGTGCCAGCAGCTTAAGGAGAACGACGGGCTACACCTTC. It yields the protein CASSLRRTTGYTF.

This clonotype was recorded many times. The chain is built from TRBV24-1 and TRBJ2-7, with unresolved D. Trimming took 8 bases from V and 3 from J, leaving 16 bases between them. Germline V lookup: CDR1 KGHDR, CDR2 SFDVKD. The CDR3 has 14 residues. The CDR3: CATKEHSSRYEQYF. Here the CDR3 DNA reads TGTGCCACCAAGGAACACAGCTCTCGCTACGAGCAGTACTTC.

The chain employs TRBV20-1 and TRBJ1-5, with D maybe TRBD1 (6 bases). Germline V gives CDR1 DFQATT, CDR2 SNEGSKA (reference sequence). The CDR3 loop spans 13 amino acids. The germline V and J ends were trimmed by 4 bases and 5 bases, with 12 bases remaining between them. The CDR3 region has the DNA TGCAGTGCTAAAGGGGAGGGGGATCAGCCCCAGCATTTT. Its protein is CSAKGEGDQPQHF.

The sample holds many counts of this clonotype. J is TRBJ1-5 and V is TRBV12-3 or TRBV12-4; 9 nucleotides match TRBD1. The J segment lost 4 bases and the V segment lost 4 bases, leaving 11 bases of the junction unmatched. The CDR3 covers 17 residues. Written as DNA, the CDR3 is TGTGCCAGCAGTTCAACCGGGACAGGGAGGGGAAATCAGCCCCAGCATTTT. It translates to CASSSTGTGRGNQPQHF.

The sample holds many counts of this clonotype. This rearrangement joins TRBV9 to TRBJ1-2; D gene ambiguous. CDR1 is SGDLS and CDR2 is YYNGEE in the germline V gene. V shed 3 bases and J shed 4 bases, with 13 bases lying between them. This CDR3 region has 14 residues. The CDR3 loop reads CASSAPGSLYGYTF. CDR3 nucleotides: TGTGCCAGCAGCGCCCCAGGCTCCCTCTATGGCTACACCTTC. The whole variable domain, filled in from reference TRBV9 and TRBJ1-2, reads DSGVTQTPKHLITATGQRVTLRCSPRSGDLSVYWYQQSLDQGLQFLIQYYNGEERAKGNILERFSAQQFPDLHSELNLSSLELGDSALYFCASSAPGSLYGYTFGSGTRLTVV.

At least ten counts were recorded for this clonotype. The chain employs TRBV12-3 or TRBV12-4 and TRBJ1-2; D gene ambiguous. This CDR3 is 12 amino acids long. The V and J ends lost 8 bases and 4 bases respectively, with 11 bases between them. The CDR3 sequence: CASPGIIYGYTF. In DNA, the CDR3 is TGTGCCAGCCCGGGGATAATCTATGGCTACACCTTC.

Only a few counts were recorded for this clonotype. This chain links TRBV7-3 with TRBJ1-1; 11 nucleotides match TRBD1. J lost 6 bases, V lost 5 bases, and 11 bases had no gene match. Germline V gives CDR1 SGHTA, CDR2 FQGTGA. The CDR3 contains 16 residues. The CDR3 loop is CASSQPGTGGGAEAFF. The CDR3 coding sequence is TGTGCCAGCAGCCAGCCCGGGACAGGGGGGGGGGCTGAAGCTTTCTTT.

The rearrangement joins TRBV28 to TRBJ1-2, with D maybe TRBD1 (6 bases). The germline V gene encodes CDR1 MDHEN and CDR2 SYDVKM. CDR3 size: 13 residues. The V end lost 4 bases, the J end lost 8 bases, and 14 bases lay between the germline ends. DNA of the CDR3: TGTGCCAGCAGTTGTTGGGGGCTTCGAGGCTACACCTTC. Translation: CASSCWGLRGYTF.

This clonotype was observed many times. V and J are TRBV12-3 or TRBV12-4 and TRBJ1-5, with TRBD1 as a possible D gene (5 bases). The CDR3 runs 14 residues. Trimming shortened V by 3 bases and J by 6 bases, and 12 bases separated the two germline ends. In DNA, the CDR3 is TGTGCCAGCAGTTTCCGGGCGGGGGGTCAGCCCCAGCATTTT. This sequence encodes CASSFRAGGQPQHF.

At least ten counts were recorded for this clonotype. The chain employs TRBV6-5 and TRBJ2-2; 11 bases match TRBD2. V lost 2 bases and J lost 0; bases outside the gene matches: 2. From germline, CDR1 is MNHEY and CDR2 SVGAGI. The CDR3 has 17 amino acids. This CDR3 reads CASSYLGLAANTGELFF. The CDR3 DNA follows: TGTGCCAGCAGTTACCTGGGACTAGCGGCGAACACCGGGGAGCTGTTTTTT.

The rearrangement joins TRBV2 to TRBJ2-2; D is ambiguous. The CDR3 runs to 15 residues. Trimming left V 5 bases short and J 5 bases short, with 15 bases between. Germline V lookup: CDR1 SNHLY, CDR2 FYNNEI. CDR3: CASSKEGIGTGELFF. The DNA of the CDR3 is TGTGCCAGCAGTAAAGAAGGGATTGGGACCGGGGAGCTGTTTTTT.

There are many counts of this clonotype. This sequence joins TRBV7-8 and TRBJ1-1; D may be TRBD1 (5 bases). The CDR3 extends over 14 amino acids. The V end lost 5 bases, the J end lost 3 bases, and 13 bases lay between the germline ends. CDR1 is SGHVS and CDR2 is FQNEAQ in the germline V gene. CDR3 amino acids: CASSPQVLHTEAFF. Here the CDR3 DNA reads TGTGCCAGCAGCCCACAGGTACTCCACACTGAAGCTTTCTTT.

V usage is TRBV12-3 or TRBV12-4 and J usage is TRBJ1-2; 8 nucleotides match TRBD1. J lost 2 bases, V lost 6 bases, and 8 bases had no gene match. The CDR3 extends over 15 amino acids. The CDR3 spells CASRTNRGGNYGYTF. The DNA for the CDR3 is TGTGCCAGCAGAACAAACAGGGGGGGAAACTATGGCTACACCTTC.

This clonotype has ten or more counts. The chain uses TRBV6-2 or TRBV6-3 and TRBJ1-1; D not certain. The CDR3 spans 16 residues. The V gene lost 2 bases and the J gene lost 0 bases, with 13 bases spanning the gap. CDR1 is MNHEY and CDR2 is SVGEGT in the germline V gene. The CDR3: CASSYPSLGMNTEAFF. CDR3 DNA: TGTGCCAGCAGTTACCCCTCCTTGGGCATGAACACTGAAGCTTTCTTT.

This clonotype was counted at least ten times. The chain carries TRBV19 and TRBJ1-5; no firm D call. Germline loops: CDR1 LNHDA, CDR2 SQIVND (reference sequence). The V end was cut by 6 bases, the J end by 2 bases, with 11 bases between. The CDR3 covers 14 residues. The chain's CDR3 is CASSLGYGNQPQHF. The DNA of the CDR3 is TGTGCCAGTAGCCTGGGTTACGGCAATCAGCCCCAGCATTTT.